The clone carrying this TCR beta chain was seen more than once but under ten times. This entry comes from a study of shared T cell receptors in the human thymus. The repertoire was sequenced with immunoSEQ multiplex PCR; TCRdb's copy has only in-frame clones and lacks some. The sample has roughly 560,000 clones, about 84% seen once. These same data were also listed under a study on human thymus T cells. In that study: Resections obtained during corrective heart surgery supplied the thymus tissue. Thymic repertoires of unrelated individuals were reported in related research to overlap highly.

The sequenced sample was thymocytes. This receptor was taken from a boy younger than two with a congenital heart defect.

The chain's CDR3 is CASSITGRETQYF. The CDR3 nucleotides are TGTGCCAGTAGTATCACAGGGAGAGAGACCCAGTACTTC. The V call is TRBV19, the J call TRBJ2-5; tentative D call: TRBD1 (6 bases). V was pared by 3 bases and J by 4 bases, with 9 bases between. The CDR3 is 13 residues long. Per germline, CDR1 LNHDA and CDR2 SQIVND (reference sequence).